This passage covers 22 T cell receptor beta chains from one sample sequenced in a study of T cell changes during pregnancy in multiple sclerosis. TCRdb keeps only in-frame clones here, not all; method: immunoSEQ multiplex PCR. The table has about 24,000 clones, about 88% seen once; the top ten hold 0.74%. The sample consisted of CD4+ T cells from peripheral blood mononuclear cells, taken in the first trimester of pregnancy. Receptor source: a female donor in good health, enrolled as a control in a pregnancy study.

The CDR3 loop is CASSLLRGFMYATDTQYF. The DNA of the CDR3 is TGTGCCAGCAGTTTATTGCGAGGTTTCATGTATGCGACAGATACGCAGTATTTT. V usage is TRBV28 and J usage is TRBJ2-3, with D unresolved. The CDR3 sequence is 18 residues long. CDR1 MDHEN and CDR2 SYDVKM come from the germline V gene. V lost 1 base and J 3 bases, leaving 20 bases between the germline ends.

This chain links TRBV19 with TRBJ2-2; 9 bases fit TRBD1. The germline V gene has CDR1 LNHDA and CDR2 SQIVND (reference sequence). V lost 4 bases to trimming and J lost 6 bases; unmatched junction nucleotides: 12. CDR3 size: 17 residues. The CDR3 nucleotides are TGTGCCAGTAGTACCCTCCCGGGACAGGGATTAGCCGGGGAGCTGTTTTTT. Its protein is CASSTLPGQGLAGELFF.

The V and J genes are TRBV4-2 and TRBJ2-1, with TRBD2 matching over 9 bases. Germline CDR1 LGHNA, CDR2 YNFKEQ. The CDR3 is 16 residues long. J lost 8 bases, V lost 0 bases, and 8 bases had no gene match. CDR3 loop: CASSQDGSGSSDEQFF. The CDR3 nucleotides read TGTGCCAGCAGCCAAGATGGTAGCGGGAGTTCCGATGAGCAGTTCTTC.

The chain employs TRBV11-2 and TRBJ1-3; 8 bases line up with TRBD1. Germline lookup yields CDR1 SGHAT and CDR2 FQNNGV. There are 13 residues in the CDR3. V gave up 5 bases and J gave up 8 bases; unmatched junction bases: 5. The DNA of the CDR3 is TGTGCCAGCAGCCGAGGACAGGGTGACACCATATATTTT. Amino acids: CASSRGQGDTIYF.

This chain connects TRBV28 to TRBJ2-4; 7 bases line up with TRBD1. Looked up from germline, CDR1 is MDHEN and CDR2 is SYDVKM. V trimming: 6 bases; J trimming: 6 bases; junction bases outside the gene matches: 2. The CDR3 consists of 12 residues. CDR3 loop: CASRGDRNIQYF. The CDR3 nucleotides are TGTGCCAGCAGGGGGGACAGAAACATTCAGTACTTC.

V is TRBV28 and J is TRBJ1-2; TRBD1 aligns across 8 bases. CDR3 length: 13 amino acids. The germline V gene has CDR1 MDHEN and CDR2 SYDVKM. The J segment lost 3 bases and the V segment lost 5 bases, leaving 2 bases of the junction unmatched. DNA of the CDR3: TGTGCCAGCAGTCCAGGGGGCGACTATGGCTACACCTTC. It encodes CASSPGGDYGYTF.

The chain links TRBV6-4 to TRBJ2-2; D ambiguous. Germline CDR1 reads MRHNA; CDR2 reads SNTAGT. The V end lost 2 bases, the J end lost 4 bases, and 8 bases lay between the germline ends. The CDR3 consists of 14 residues. Written as DNA, the CDR3 is TGTGCCAGCAGTGACCCGACTCGCACCGGGGAGCTGTTTTTT. It codes for CASSDPTRTGELFF.

The gene calls are TRBV27 and TRBJ1-1; maybe TRBD1 (5 bases). V was clipped by 1 base and J by 5 bases, with 8 bases between them. CDR3 length: 13 amino acids. The germline V gene encodes CDR1 MNHEY and CDR2 SMNVEV (reference sequence). CDR3 in DNA: TGTGCCAGCAGTTTATTCAGGGCGACTGAAGCTTTCTTT. It translates to CASSLFRATEAFF.

The chain combines TRBV18 with TRBJ2-7, with TRBD1 matching over 7 bases. V lost 6 bases, J lost 2 bases, and 4 bases stayed unmatched. Germline V gene sequence: CDR1 KGHSH, CDR2 LQKENI. CDR3 length: 13 residues. CDR3 in amino acids: CASSFGTAYEQYF. The CDR3 DNA reads as TGTGCCAGCTCCTTTGGGACAGCCTACGAGCAGTACTTC.

This sequence joins TRBV2 and TRBJ1-1; no clear D gene. Trimming shortened V by 7 bases and J by 2 bases, and 5 bases separated the two germline ends. CDR1 is SNHLY and CDR2 is FYNNEI in the germline V gene. CDR3 size: 11 residues. CDR3 nucleotide sequence: TGTGCCAGCAAGACAAACACTGAAGCTTTCTTT. Residues: CASKTNTEAFF.

The chain joins TRBV5-1 to TRBJ1-2; 7 positions match TRBD1. Germline V CDR1 and CDR2: SGHRS, YFSETQ. V shed 3 bases, J shed 6 bases, and the junction held 14 bases outside the gene matches. The CDR3 has 16 amino acids. The CDR3 loop reads CASSSGGRERGHGYTF. DNA for the CDR3: TGCGCCAGCAGCTCAGGGGGTCGGGAGAGGGGCCATGGCTACACCTTC.

The chain carries TRBV10-1 and TRBJ1-1, with a possible D match to TRBD1 (6 bases). CDR1 WNHNN and CDR2 SYGVQD come from the germline V gene (reference sequence). V gave up 5 bases and J gave up 8 bases, with 18 bases separating them. The CDR3 covers 14 residues. This chain's CDR3 is CASSQEGGGTEAFF. The CDR3 DNA follows: TGCGCCAGCAGTCAGGAGGGAGGGGGAACCGAAGCTTTCTTT.

The V call is TRBV7-2, the J call TRBJ1-6; TRBD1 matches at 8 bases. CDR1 and CDR2 from the germline V gene are SGHTA and FQGNSA. CDR3 length: 15 amino acids. J lost 7 bases, V lost 3 bases, and 5 bases had no gene match. CDR3 amino acids: CASSLDRAWNSPLHF. CDR3 nucleotides: TGTGCCAGCAGCTTGGACAGGGCTTGGAATTCACCCCTCCACTTT.

This clone was detected only once. The chain employs TRBV6-1 and TRBJ1-1; D may be TRBD1 (6 bases). The CDR3 length is 12 residues. Germline assignment: CDR1 MNHNS and CDR2 SASEGT. V was trimmed by 10 bases and J by 7 bases, leaving 16 bases between them. The CDR3 reads CATGAGGYEAFF. The CDR3 coding sequence is TGTGCCACGGGGGCGGGGGGGTATGAAGCTTTCTTT.

The rearrangement joins TRBV19 to TRBJ2-5; perhaps TRBD1 as D (6 bases). Germline V gives CDR1 LNHDA, CDR2 SQIVND (reference sequence). The CDR3 covers 14 residues. Trimming took 6 bases from V and 4 from J, leaving 15 bases between them. The CDR3 here is CASSSQGPLETQYF. DNA of the CDR3: TGTGCCAGTAGCTCCCAGGGGCCATTAGAGACCCAGTACTTC.

The rearrangement uses TRBV5-1 and TRBJ2-3, with D possibly TRBD1 on 5 matching bases. From germline, CDR1 is SGHRS and CDR2 YFSETQ. The V and J ends lost 3 bases and 4 bases respectively, with 12 bases between them. The CDR3 sequence is 14 residues long. CDR3 amino acids: CASSWGMEADTQYF. In DNA, the CDR3 is TGCGCCAGCAGCTGGGGCATGGAAGCAGATACGCAGTATTTT.

This sequence joins TRBV11-2 and TRBJ2-7, with 9 bases lining up with TRBD1. Germline-derived CDR1 and CDR2 are SGHAT and FQNNGV. CDR3 length: 15 residues. The J segment lost 3 bases and the V segment lost 5 bases, leaving 8 bases of the junction unmatched. The CDR3 sequence: CASSEGQGSFYEQYF. For the CDR3, the DNA is TGTGCCAGCAGCGAGGGACAGGGAAGTTTCTACGAGCAGTACTTC.

The genes are TRBV4-1 and TRBJ1-2; no firm D call. Germline V gene sequence: CDR1 MGHRA, CDR2 YSYEKL. The CDR3 is 13 residues long. V lost 4 bases and J 8 bases, leaving 14 bases between the germline ends. The CDR3 is CASSPLGLMGYTF. DNA of the CDR3: TGCGCCAGCAGCCCCCTAGGACTCATGGGCTACACCTTC.

This chain connects TRBV7-2 to TRBJ2-2, with 8 bases aligning to TRBD1. This CDR3 spans 15 amino acids. CDR1 and CDR2 (germline): SGHTA, FQGNSA. The J segment lost 0 bases and the V segment lost 5 bases, leaving 2 bases of the junction unmatched. DNA of the CDR3: TGTGCCAGCAGCCGGACAGGGTCGAACACCGGGGAGCTGTTTTTT. It codes for CASSRTGSNTGELFF. Together with reference TRBV7-2 and TRBJ2-2, the CDR3 gives the full variable domain: GAGVSQSPSNKVTEKGKDVELRCDPISGHTALYWYRQSLGQGLEFLIYFQGNSAPDKSGLPSDRFSAERTGGSVSTLTIQRTQQEDSAVYLCASSRTGSNTGELFFGEGSRLTVL.

This chain connects TRBV7-6 to TRBJ1-1; D is undetermined. The V gene's germline CDR1 is SGHVS and CDR2 FNYEAQ. The CDR3 loop spans 14 amino acids. V shed 5 bases and J shed 1 base, with 11 bases lying between them. CDR3 bases: TGTGCCAGCAGCAGTGGACTGCGGAACACTGAAGCTTTCTTT. Protein product: CASSSGLRNTEAFF.

This chain connects TRBV27 to TRBJ1-2; TRBD1 might be the D (6 bases). Germline CDR1 and CDR2: MNHEY and SMNVEV (reference sequence). CDR3 length: 14 amino acids. The V end was cut by 2 bases, the J end by 3 bases, with 10 bases between. The CDR3 sequence: CASSLLPGDYGYTF. The CDR3 DNA is TGTGCCAGCAGTTTACTCCCAGGGGACTATGGCTACACCTTC.

J is TRBJ2-5 and V is TRBV4-2, with 8 bases lining up with TRBD2. The CDR3 is made up of 16 amino acids. Trimming cost V 0 bases and J 2 bases; bases outside gene matches: 5. Germline CDR1 reads LGHNA; CDR2 reads YNFKEQ. CDR3 nucleotide sequence: TGTGCCAGCAGCCAAGATGAAGCGGGGGAACAAGAGACCCAGTACTTC. Its protein is CASSQDEAGEQETQYF.